One sample yielded the 30 T cell receptor beta chains listed below, sequenced in a study of long-term antiretroviral therapy in people with HIV. The immunoSEQ assay was v3.0, run at survey level. Repertoires were generated with immunoSEQ multiplex PCR, while TCRdb's copy carries only in-frame clones and drops some. This table has roughly 18,000 clones, around 91% appearing once. The sample consisted of unsorted PBMCs, taken 4.2 years after starting antiretroviral therapy. These receptors all stem from a man aged 50-59 years with HIV.

This sequence joins TRBV5-6 and TRBJ1-5, with 9 bases aligning to TRBD1. Germline loops: CDR1 SGHDT, CDR2 YYEEEE. The J segment lost 1 base and the V segment lost 4 bases, leaving 9 bases of the junction unmatched. The CDR3 length is 17 residues. CDR3 nucleotides: TGTGCCAGCAGCCTCCGCCGGACAGGGGCGAGCAATCAGCCCCAGCATTTT. Translated: CASSLRRTGASNQPQHF.

The chain has TRBV27 and TRBJ2-7; TRBD1 agrees at 8 bases. V lost 0 bases, J lost 3 bases, and 4 bases stayed unmatched. Germline V gene lookup returns CDR1 MNHEY and CDR2 SMNVEV (reference sequence). This CDR3 region has 15 residues. CDR3 in amino acids: CASSLSGTGDYEQYF. The DNA for the CDR3 is TGTGCCAGCAGTTTATCCGGGACAGGAGACTACGAGCAGTACTTC.

The V gene is TRBV7-9, the J gene TRBJ2-2; D call uncertain. This CDR3 has 16 residues. Germline lookup yields CDR1 SEHNR and CDR2 FQNEAQ (reference sequence). The germline V and J ends were trimmed by 2 bases and 3 bases, with 13 bases remaining between them. The CDR3 DNA follows: TGTGCCAGCAGCTTATCTGGGTCCTGGGACACCGGGGAGCTGTTTTTT. This codes for CASSLSGSWDTGELFF.

The V gene is TRBV4-3, the J gene TRBJ2-7; D remains unclear. The CDR3 contains 15 residues. Between the trimmed V and J ends, which lost 0 bases and 2 bases, there was a span of 11 bases. Germline assignment: CDR1 LGHNA and CDR2 YSLEER. The CDR3 loop reads CASSQDDKPAYEQYF. In DNA form, the CDR3 reads TGCGCCAGCAGCCAAGATGACAAGCCCGCCTACGAGCAGTACTTC.

This sequence joins TRBV2 and TRBJ2-7; tentatively, D is TRBD2 (6 bases). Between the trimmed V and J ends, which lost 8 bases and 4 bases, there was a span of 18 bases. Germline-derived CDR1 and CDR2 are SNHLY and FYNNEI. The CDR3 contains 14 residues. The CDR3 sequence is CASVMGGVGYEQYF. The CDR3 coding sequence is TGTGCCAGCGTGATGGGGGGAGTAGGATACGAGCAGTACTTC.

The rearrangement joins TRBV10-3 to TRBJ1-1, with 10 bases that match TRBD1. This CDR3 spans 14 amino acids. With 4 bases clipped from V and 3 bases from J, the junction kept 2 bases outside the gene matches. Germline values: CDR1 ENHRY, CDR2 SYGVKD. The CDR3 here is CAISGQGAHTEAFF. The CDR3 bases are TGTGCCATCAGTGGACAGGGGGCGCACACTGAAGCTTTCTTT.

The chain carries TRBV10-1 and TRBJ2-3, with no clear D. There are 13 residues in the CDR3. Per germline, CDR1 WNHNN and CDR2 SYGVQD (reference sequence). V lost 7 bases to trimming and J lost 2 bases, with 10 bases between them. The chain's CDR3 is CASKQSLTDTQYF. The DNA of the CDR3 is TGCGCCAGCAAACAGTCTCTCACAGATACGCAGTATTTT.

The chain links TRBV30 to TRBJ1-5; 10 nucleotides match TRBD1. CDR1 is GTSNPN and CDR2 is SVGIG in the germline V gene (reference sequence). The CDR3 is 15 amino acids. The ends lost 2 bases at V and 6 bases at J; junction bases unmatched: 7. CDR3 sequence: CAWSPGTGVLQPQHF. In nucleotides, the CDR3 is TGTGCCTGGAGTCCCGGGACAGGGGTTCTTCAGCCCCAGCATTTT. Filled out from reference TRBV30 and TRBJ1-5, the complete variable domain reads SQTIHQWPATLVQPVGSPLSLECTVEGTSNPNLYWYRQAAGRGLQLLFYSVGIGQISSEVPQNLSASRPQDRQFILSSKKLLLSDSGFYLCAWSPGTGVLQPQHFGDGTRLSIL.

V is TRBV9 and J is TRBJ2-7; D gene unclear. V was pared by 0 bases and J by 4 bases, with 14 bases between. Germline V CDR1 and CDR2: SGDLS, YYNGEE. The CDR3 totals 15 residues. CDR3: CASSVGPTTPYEQYF. The CDR3 DNA sequence: TGTGCCAGCAGCGTAGGACCGACGACCCCTTACGAGCAGTACTTC.

V is TRBV6-6 and J is TRBJ2-2; weak D call: TRBD2 (5 bases). CDR1 MNHNY and CDR2 SVGAGI come from the germline V gene (reference sequence). Trimming shortened V by 0 bases and J by 4 bases, and 12 bases separated the two germline ends. The CDR3 is 16 amino acids. The CDR3 region is CASSYSDVRGTGELFF. CDR3 nucleotides: TGTGCCAGCAGTTACTCAGACGTCCGGGGCACCGGGGAGCTGTTTTTT.

This chain joins TRBV10-3 and TRBJ1-1, with a weak D call TRBD1 (6 bases). CDR3 length: 12 amino acids. Looked up from germline, CDR1 is ENHRY and CDR2 is SYGVKD. V lost 10 bases to trimming and J lost 5 bases, with 14 bases between them. The CDR3 coding sequence is TGTGCCACGAGCTACAGGGAAACTGAAGCTTTCTTT. This encodes CATSYRETEAFF.

The chain employs TRBV5-1 and TRBJ2-3, with 9 bases fitting TRBD2. The CDR3 consists of 17 residues. Trimming took 0 bases from V and 4 from J; bases not matched to a gene: 9. Per the germline V gene, CDR1 is SGHRS and CDR2 is YFSETQ. In nucleotides, the CDR3 is TGCGCCAGCAGCTTGGGAGCGGGGGGCTCCCAAGCAGATACGCAGTATTTT. Encoded protein: CASSLGAGGSQADTQYF. The entire variable domain, with the rest obtained from reference TRBV5-1 and TRBJ2-3, is as follows: KAGVTQTPRYLIKTRGQQVTLSCSPISGHRSVSWYQQTPGQGLQFLFEYFSETQRNKGNFPGRFSGRQFSNSRSEMNVSTLELGDSALYLCASSLGAGGSQADTQYFGPGTRLTVL.

The V gene is TRBV5-1, the J gene TRBJ1-2, with D perhaps matching TRBD1 (5 bases). The V gene lost 2 bases and the J gene lost 6 bases, with 20 bases spanning the gap. The CDR3 is made up of 16 amino acids. Looked up from germline, CDR1 is SGHRS and CDR2 is YFSETQ. The DNA for the CDR3 is TGCGCCAGCAGCTTACTGCAGGGAACTTTTTCGGATGGCTACACCTTC. It is translated as CASSLLQGTFSDGYTF.

The rearrangement uses TRBV2 and TRBJ1-6, with a tentative D call TRBD1 (5 bases). CDR3 length equals 16 residues. V was trimmed by 4 bases and J by 2 bases, leaving 12 bases between them. Germline V gene sequence: CDR1 SNHLY, CDR2 FYNNEI. The CDR3 sequence is CASSGSQGTYNSPLHF. Written as DNA, the CDR3 is TGTGCCAGCAGTGGCAGTCAGGGAACCTATAATTCACCCCTCCACTTT.

This clone was seen only a few times. The genes are TRBV7-6 and TRBJ1-6; D call uncertain. Germline lookup yields CDR1 SGHVS and CDR2 FNYEAQ. V was trimmed by 2 bases and J by 6 bases, leaving 8 bases between them. CDR3 length: 14 amino acids. CDR3 protein: CASSLRGGNSPLHF. CDR3 bases: TGTGCCAGCAGCTTACGGGGTGGTAATTCACCCCTCCACTTT.

V and J are TRBV5-4 and TRBJ2-7; TRBD1 aligns across 9 bases. Germline-derived CDR1 and CDR2 are SGHNT and YYREEE (reference sequence). This CDR3 has 15 residues. J was trimmed by 3 bases and V by 4 bases; bases with no gene match: 8. CDR3 in DNA: TGTGCCAGCAGCCACCAAAACAGGGGGCTCTACGAGCAGTACTTC. Translating it yields CASSHQNRGLYEQYF.

Only a few counts were recorded for this clone. The V gene is TRBV2, the J gene TRBJ2-7; 7 nucleotides align to TRBD1. Trimming at V came to 4 bases and at J to 0 bases, leaving 3 bases not matched to a gene. The CDR3 is made up of 14 amino acids. Germline V gene sequence: CDR1 SNHLY, CDR2 FYNNEI. The CDR3 bases are TGTGCCAGCAGTGCCGACAGGGCCTCCTACGAGCAGTACTTC. Amino acids: CASSADRASYEQYF.

V and J are TRBV5-4 and TRBJ2-2; 10 nucleotides agree with TRBD1. Germline CDR1 and CDR2: SGHNT and YYREEE (reference sequence). This CDR3 has 16 residues. V lost 1 base and J lost 5; bases outside the gene matches: 5. The CDR3 DNA follows: TGTGCCAGCAGCTTGTTACGGACAGGGGGGACCGGGGAGCTGTTTTTT. It yields the protein CASSLLRTGGTGELFF.

This chain links TRBV4-3 with TRBJ1-1; 8 nucleotides line up with TRBD1. The CDR3 is 14 residues long. Germline V gene data show CDR1 as LGHNA and CDR2 as YSLEER. V lost 4 bases, J lost 5 bases, and 6 bases stayed unmatched. CDR3 bases: TGCGCCAGCAGCCTTCGGACAGGGAGAACTGAAGCTTTCTTT. Amino acid sequence: CASSLRTGRTEAFF.

The chain combines TRBV15 with TRBJ1-3; D possibly corresponds to TRBD1 (5 bases). CDR3 length: 14 amino acids. Looked up from germline, CDR1 is LNHNV and CDR2 is YYDKDF (reference sequence). V lost 4 bases, J lost 4 bases, and 11 bases lay in between. CDR3 in amino acids: CATSTSRAGNTIYF. The CDR3 DNA is TGTGCCACCAGCACCAGCAGGGCCGGAAACACCATATATTTT.

The rearrangement joins TRBV19 to TRBJ1-1; D gene unclear. The germline V gene has CDR1 LNHDA and CDR2 SQIVND (reference sequence). V dropped 3 bases and J dropped 1 base, with 15 bases sitting between them. The CDR3 totals 16 residues. In DNA, the CDR3 is TGTGCCAGTAGTATCGGAAGGATAGTGGGGAACACTGAAGCTTTCTTT. Amino acid sequence: CASSIGRIVGNTEAFF.

V usage is TRBV5-1 and J usage is TRBJ1-1; maybe TRBD1 (5 bases). CDR1 and CDR2 from the germline V gene are SGHRS and YFSETQ. CDR3 size: 11 residues. Trimming removed 0 bases at V and 8 bases at J, with 5 bases between. CDR3 coding DNA: TGCGCCAGCAGCTTGGAGGGGGAAGCTTTCTTT. This codes for CASSLEGEAFF.

The gene calls are TRBV6-5 and TRBJ1-3; D not certain. The CDR3 totals 11 residues. The V gene's germline CDR1 is MNHEY and CDR2 SVGAGI. The V gene lost 2 bases and the J gene lost 8 bases, with 4 bases spanning the gap. The CDR3 bases are TGTGCCAGCAGTTACGCTGACACCATATATTTT. It encodes CASSYADTIYF.

The chain joins TRBV7-9 to TRBJ2-6; unclear D gene. Trimming pared 5 bases from V and 4 bases from J, leaving 6 bases between. This CDR3 contains 13 residues. Per the germline V gene, CDR1 is SEHNR and CDR2 is FQNEAQ (reference sequence). CDR3 coding DNA: TGTGCCAGCAGCCTCTTAGGGGCCAACGTCCTGACTTTC. This translates into CASSLLGANVLTF.

The chain has TRBV5-6 and TRBJ2-1; 9 nucleotides align to TRBD2. CDR3 length: 13 residues. Unmatched junction bases numbered 2, after V lost 3 bases and J lost 7 bases. Looked up from germline, CDR1 is SGHDT and CDR2 is YYEEEE. The CDR3 protein is CASSWTSVNEQFF. In DNA, the CDR3 is TGTGCCAGCAGCTGGACTAGCGTGAATGAGCAGTTCTTC.

This chain uses TRBV5-6 with TRBJ2-7, with TRBD1 identical over 9 bases. Germline CDR1 and CDR2: SGHDT and YYEEEE. The CDR3 runs 14 residues. Trimming removed 0 bases from V and 2 bases from J; junction bases left unmatched: 0. The CDR3 nucleotides are TGTGCCAGCAGCTTGGGGACAGGGGCCTACGAGCAGTACTTC. The encoded protein is CASSLGTGAYEQYF.

The gene calls are TRBV25-1 and TRBJ1-2; D remains unclear. Trimming took off 0 bases at V and 10 bases at J, with 6 bases between the two ends. Germline V gene sequence: CDR1 MGHDK, CDR2 SYGVNS. The CDR3 consists of 11 residues. CDR3 protein: CASSEYGLYTF. In DNA form, the CDR3 reads TGTGCCAGCAGTGAATATGGTCTCTACACCTTC.

This chain connects TRBV7-9 to TRBJ2-7, with a weak D call TRBD1 (6 bases). Trimming shortened V by 1 base and J by 2 bases, and 12 bases separated the two germline ends. The CDR3 is 15 amino acids. The germline V gene has CDR1 SEHNR and CDR2 FQNEAQ (reference sequence). The CDR3 coding sequence is TGTGCCAGCAGCTTAGGTGGCAGGGGAGCCTACGAGCAGTACTTC. Protein: CASSLGGRGAYEQYF. The full variable domain, rest sourced from reference TRBV7-9 and TRBJ2-7, is DTGVSQNPRHKITKRGQNVTFRCDPISEHNRLYWYRQTLGQGPEFLTYFQNEAQLEKSRLLSDRFSAERPKGSFSTLEIQRTEQGDSAMYLCASSLGGRGAYEQYFGPGTRLTVT.

This sequence joins TRBV11-2 and TRBJ1-4; 8 nucleotides match TRBD1. Germline V lookup: CDR1 SGHAT, CDR2 FQNNGV. The length of the CDR3 is 17 residues. The V and J ends lost 5 bases and 4 bases, in that order; junction bases with no gene match: 12. DNA of the CDR3: TGTGCCAGCAGCGGGTCCCGGGACAGGTTTGGTAATGAAAAACTGTTTTTT. As protein: CASSGSRDRFGNEKLFF. Full variable domain (outside the CDR3, taken from reference TRBV11-2 and TRBJ1-4): EAGVAQSPRYKIIEKRQSVAFWCNPISGHATLYWYQQILGQGPKLLIQFQNNGVVDDSQLPKDRFSAERLKGVDSTLKIQPAKLEDSAVYLCASSGSRDRFGNEKLFFGSGTQLSVL.

The rearrangement uses TRBV4-1 and TRBJ1-2; D not certain. The CDR3 is made up of 13 amino acids. CDR1 is MGHRA, CDR2 YSYEKL, per germline. V lost 0 bases, J lost 5 bases, and 7 bases lay in between. CDR3 amino acids: CASSQENAYGYTF. The CDR3 DNA reads TGCGCCAGCAGCCAAGAAAATGCTTATGGCTACACCTTC.